This T cell receptor beta chain came from a study of follicular helper T cells after annual influenza vaccination. The study, taken as a whole, reports: ICOS-CD38- cTfh most often held earlier Day 7 ICOS+CD38+ clones.

TCRB sequencing was done at Survey resolution level. Libraries were prepared by immunoSEQ multiplex PCR; TCRdb keeps only in-frame clonotypes and omits some of them. The repertoire holds some 30,000 clones, approximately 81% seen once, with roughly 1.1% in the top ten. Points on this clone: Its antigen is as yet unknown.

The time point was: 2014-2015 season, pre-vaccination. ICOS+CD38+ and ICOS-CD38- fractions were sorted from non-naive CD4+CXCR5+PD-1+ cells. Germline V gives CDR1 SGDLS, CDR2 YYNGEE. Trimming shortened V by 6 bases and J by 9 bases, and 19 bases separated the two germline ends. The CDR3 has 14 amino acids. J is TRBJ2-1 and V is TRBV9, with D possibly being TRBD2 (6 bases). The TCR sequence derives from an adult who received the influenza vaccine. The sequenced sample was CXCR5+ CD38- circulating T follicular helper cells from blood, obtained on the day of influenza vaccination. Subset meaning: circulating Tfh, non-naive CD4+CXCR5+PD-1+ (ICOS+CD38+ or ICOS-CD38-). The CDR3 sequence is CASMGSSPGSEQFF. The DNA of the CDR3 is TGTGCCAGCATGGGGTCTAGCCCCGGGAGTGAGCAGTTCTTC.